This T cell receptor beta chain emerged from a study of cytomegalovirus exposure and HLA in healthy donors. Trimming took 4 bases from V and 4 from J; bases not matched to a gene: 9. The CDR3 is 15 amino acids. CDR1 is SGHDN and CDR2 is FVKESK in the germline V gene. Regarding this clone: Its target is unknown.

The study ran its PCR with 60 Vbeta and 13 Jbeta primers. Profiled with immunoSEQ multiplex PCR; TCRdb holds only in-frame clones, not every one. The sample holds just over 150,000 clones; about 73% are singletons and the top ten take approximately 3%. Overall study findings and caveats: Overall, roughly 160 TCR beta chains were annotated as cytomegalovirus-associated. For cytomegalovirus status, the classifier reportedly gave diagnoses with high specificity and sensitivity. The study found most TCR sequences rare, yet found some public TCRs in many donors. Some V segments, TRBV6-2 and TRBV6-3 among them, were indistinguishable and were therefore excluded.

The sequenced material came from PBMCs. The TCR was taken from a woman aged 40 to 50 in good health and CMV-seronegative. The chain uses TRBV14 and TRBJ2-5; 7 bases are shared with TRBD1. The CDR3 sequence: CASSLGQNHRETQYF. As DNA, the CDR3 is TGTGCCAGCAGCCTGGGACAGAACCACCGAGAGACCCAGTACTTC. Using reference TRBV14 and TRBJ2-5 for the parts outside the CDR3, the full variable domain is EAGVTQFPSHSVIEKGQTVTLRCDPISGHDNLYWYRRVMGKEIKFLLHFVKESKQDESGMPNNRFLAERTGGTYSTLKVQPAELEDSGVYFCASSLGQNHRETQYFGPGTRLLVL.